This TCR beta chain was sequenced for a study of T cells in Graves' hyperthyroidism and ophthalmopathy. There were TCR beta CDR3 regions amplified from RNA transcripts. The study used the HTBI primer set for a first-round RT-PCR of the TCR CDR3. TCRdb re-called the multiplex PCR reads through MiXCR, storing one row per CDR3 protein. The data show approximately 720,000 distinct CDR3 sequences, with about 19% seen just once and around 17% held by the top ten. Study-level results: Most expanded thyroid clonotypes above 0.001 also appeared in blood.

Fresh peripheral blood, approximately 10 ml, yielded the PBMCs. About this clonotype itself: Its specificity is not known. This clone may be a read error of a much larger clone one base away.

Sample: blood. The TCR originated in a woman in her forties or fifties with Graves' hyperthyroidism that later progressed to Graves' ophthalmopathy.

CDR3 region: CASSSNNYEQYF. The CDR3 coding sequence is TGTGCCAGCAGCTCCAACAACTACGAGCAGTACTTC. The chain recombines TRBV7-9 with TRBJ2-7; D is unresolved. CDR1 is SEHNR, CDR2 FQNEAQ, per germline (reference sequence). Trimming left V 4 bases short and J 3 bases short, with 7 bases between. The CDR3 is made up of 12 amino acids.